The present entry profiles one T cell receptor (beta chain) with its context. This clonotype was seen a handful of times. Its antigen is still unknown. There are no base qualities to consult, and no much larger clone falls within one base. This sample stems from a study of response to subunit inactivated influenza vaccine (dated by TCRdb to 2016 to 2019). For the study in its entirety: The study used deep quantitative T cell receptor repertoire profiling to track responses to a trivalent subunit inactivated influenza vaccine.

Library method: RT-PCR. The instrument was an Illumina HiSeq 2500. Through fastp at Q25 and MiXCR, TCRdb rebuilt clones from the public reads, retaining in-frame beta chains. Records with the same CDR3 protein are collapsed into one entry carrying the most frequent genes and DNA. The table for this sample lists about 570,000 distinct CDR3 sequences; about 10% of them were counted only once. The top ten clonotypes cover roughly 11% of the sample. Cut back by 7 bases and 1 base, the V and J ends lie 13 bases apart. Reading from cysteine to phenylalanine, the CDR3 counts 14 amino acids. The DNA shown is the 42-base CDR3, in frame from base 1. The CDR1 and CDR2 encoded by the germline V gene (reference sequence) are LGHDT and YNNKEL. Overall study outcomes, separate from this receptor: The authors proposed that each seasonal influenza vaccination may bring in only a limited number of new T cells.

The same specimen was also included in a second study, on T cells expressing NK-cell markers. Per that second paper: 5'RACE template switching, by which a universal primer site and unique molecular identifiers were added, was used to make TCR beta cDNA libraries. TCR beta-chain repertoires were profiled in sorted CD3+CD56+NKG2C+, CD3+CD56+NKG2C- and CD3+CD56-NKG2C+ T-cell subsets from several donors. Among the eight sequenced donors, only one was HCMV-seronegative, while the other seven were HCMV-seropositive. In several experiments an anti-gammadeltaTCR antibody was added to restrict sorting to alphabetaTCR-expressing T cells. In several donors, the dominant CD3+CD56+NKG2C+ clonotypes ranked among the top 10 CD8+ clonotypes, making up about 1.0-7.5% of CD8+ T cells. Those dominant clonotypes were again the most abundant among CD3+CD56-NKG2C+ cells in a few donors, at about 25-60.1%. It remained unclear whether the expanded NKG2C-expressing T cell clones were specific for HCMV antigens. Randomly selected healthy volunteers, three men and five women, were used as the eight sequenced donors. A commercial ELISA kit detecting HCMV-specific IgG in serum was used to determine HCMV serostatus. Ficoll density gradient centrifugation was used to isolate peripheral blood mononuclear cells from blood. For five or six donors, bulk peripheral blood T-cell repertoires were also sequenced from unsorted PBMC. cDNA synthesis was primed from the TCR beta constant segment and was followed by two successive PCR amplification steps. Sequencing of the libraries produced 2 x 150 bp reads on Illumina HiSeq 2000/2500, MiSeq or NextSeq. MIGEC was used to demultiplex reads and group the reads by UMI, and MiTCR was used to assemble and quantify clonotypes. Only TCR cDNA sequences supported by at least two reads were kept to exclude erroneous sequences. Downstream repertoire analysis used the tcR package, and clonotypes were matched across fractions by CDR3 nucleotide sequence plus V segment. VDJmatch was used to annotate antigen specificity against VDJdb, with one amino acid substitution allowed in CDR3.

The material sequenced was PBMCs from blood, taken on the day of vaccination. Recombination connected TRBV3-1 to TRBJ1-1, and TRBD1 may be the D gene, going by 6 matching bases. This receptor was taken from a man aged 50 to 59 who received an inactivated influenza vaccine. Donor details come from another sample of the same person, matched by shared clones. The DNA sequence is given as TGTGCCAGCACCCCGACAGGTCAGAACACTGAAGCTTTCTTT. Its translation is CASTPTGQNTEAFF.